This T cell receptor (beta chain) was observed in a study of T cell repertoires in cytomegalovirus infection. TCRdb reprocessed the reads via MiXCR and lists one record per CDR3 protein. Of around 99,000 distinct CDR3 sequences listed, less than 30% are singletons. In the case of this clonotype: Its antigen remains unknown.

V lost 0 bases to trimming and J lost 6 bases, with 10 bases between them. The CDR3 loop spans 13 amino acids. Germline assignment: CDR1 SGHNT and CDR2 YYREEE (reference sequence). The chain joins TRBV5-4 to TRBJ2-7, with D maybe TRBD2 (5 bases). The sample here was CD8+ T cells from cultured PBMCs, taken from culture after CMV antigen stimulation. This receptor was identified in a human donor in good health (CMV status not recorded). Some clones in this sample may be carry-over from other donors' samples. The chain's CDR3 is CASSLVQAGEQYF. DNA for the CDR3: TGTGCCAGCAGCTTGGTTCAGGCGGGCGAGCAGTACTTC.